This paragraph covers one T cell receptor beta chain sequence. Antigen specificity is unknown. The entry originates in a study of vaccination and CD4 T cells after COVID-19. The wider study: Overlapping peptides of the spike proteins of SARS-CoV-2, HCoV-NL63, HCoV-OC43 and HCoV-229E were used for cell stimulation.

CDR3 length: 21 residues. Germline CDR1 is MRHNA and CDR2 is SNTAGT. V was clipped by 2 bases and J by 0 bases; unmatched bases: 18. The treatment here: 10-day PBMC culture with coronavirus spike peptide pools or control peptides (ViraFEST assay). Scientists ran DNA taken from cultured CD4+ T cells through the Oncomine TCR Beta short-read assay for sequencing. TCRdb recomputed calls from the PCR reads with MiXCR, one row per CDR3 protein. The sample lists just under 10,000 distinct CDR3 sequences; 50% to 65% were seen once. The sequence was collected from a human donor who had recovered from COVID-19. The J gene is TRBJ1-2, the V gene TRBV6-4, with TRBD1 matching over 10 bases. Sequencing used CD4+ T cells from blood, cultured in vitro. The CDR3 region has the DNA TGTGCCAGCAGTGACACCTGGACAGGGGGAGACCTCAAGGGTACTAACTATGGCTACACCTTC. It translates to CASSDTWTGGDLKGTNYGYTF.